Listed here are 30 T cell receptor beta chains from one sample, sequenced in a study of T cell responses to AZD1222 COVID-19 vaccine. Sequencing was performed with immunoSEQ multiplex PCR; in TCRdb, only in-frame clones are kept and a portion is missing. Here the sample spans about 210,000 clones, roughly 94% being singletons. Here the sequenced sample was peripheral blood, taken 28 days after the second dose of the MenACWY control vaccine. All receptors derive from an adult who received the MenACWY meningococcal vaccine as a control.

The V and J genes are TRBV19 and TRBJ1-6; 8 nucleotides align to TRBD1. V was pared by 9 bases and J by 10 bases, with 8 bases of the junction left unmatched. The CDR3 totals 13 residues. Per the germline V gene, CDR1 is LNHDA and CDR2 is SQIVND (reference sequence). The CDR3 DNA follows: TGTGCCAGCAGACAGGGGTTTGCATCACCCCTCCACTTT. It is translated as CASRQGFASPLHF.

This chain uses TRBV24-1 with TRBJ1-2; 7 nucleotides line up with TRBD1. CDR1 is KGHDR and CDR2 is SFDVKD in the germline V gene. The CDR3 has 13 residues. V dropped 9 bases and J dropped 4; count of bases not matched to a gene: 7. The CDR3 nucleotides read TGTGCCACCTCCCGAGGGGGCGGCTATGGCTACACCTTC. Protein: CATSRGGGYGYTF.

In its sample, this clone was seen once. This chain uses TRBV5-1 with TRBJ2-1; 9 bases map to TRBD1. CDR3 length equals 14 residues. Per the germline V gene, CDR1 is SGHRS and CDR2 is YFSETQ. Trimming took 0 bases from V and 8 from J; bases not matched to a gene: 3. The CDR3 bases are TGCGCCAGCAGCTTGGGACAGGGGGGATATGAGCAGTTCTTC. Protein product: CASSLGQGGYEQFF.

For the CDR3, the DNA is TGTGCCAGCAGCCCGGGACAGGGGTTCGCCTACGAGCAGTACTTC. Encoded protein: CASSPGQGFAYEQYF. J is TRBJ2-7 and V is TRBV3-1 (or the pseudogene TRBV3-2); 10 bases fit TRBD1. J lost 2 bases, V lost 4 bases, and 5 bases had no gene match. Looked up from germline, CDR1 is LGHDT and CDR2 is YNNKEL (reference sequence). This CDR3 contains 15 residues.

CDR3 sequence reads: CASSESGGYNEQFF. As DNA, the CDR3 is TGTGCCAGCAGTGAGTCGGGAGGTTACAATGAGCAGTTCTTC. J is TRBJ2-1 and V is TRBV2; 7 positions agree with TRBD2. With V trimmed by 3 bases and J by 4 bases, 3 bases remained unmatched. The germline CDR1 and CDR2 sequences are SNHLY and FYNNEI. There are 14 residues in the CDR3.

The chain employs TRBV19 and TRBJ2-7; D is possibly TRBD1 (6 bases). The CDR3 contains 12 residues. Germline lookup yields CDR1 LNHDA and CDR2 SQIVND (reference sequence). V was clipped by 7 bases and J by 2 bases, with 9 bases between them. The CDR3 nucleotides read TGTGCCAGTATGTCAGGGGCCTACGAGCAGTACTTC. Its protein product is CASMSGAYEQYF.

The DNA of the CDR3 is TGCGCCAGCAGCAGGGACAGGGTGGGGGAGACCCAGTACTTC. Its protein product is CASSRDRVGETQYF. The chain combines TRBV5-1 with TRBJ2-5; TRBD1 matches 9 bases. The germline gives CDR1 SGHRS, CDR2 YFSETQ. V shed 4 bases and J 5 bases; nucleotides not matched to a gene: 6. The CDR3 contains 14 residues.

The rearrangement uses TRBV4-3 and TRBJ2-1; the match to TRBD2 covers 15 bases. The CDR3 is made up of 16 amino acids. CDR1 and CDR2 from the germline V gene are LGHNA and YSLEER. V shed 0 bases, J shed 11 bases, and the junction held 5 bases outside the gene matches. The CDR3 coding sequence is TGCGCCAGCAGCCAAGATGTGGGACTAGCGGGGGGTCAGCAGTTCTTC. Its translation is CASSQDVGLAGGQQFF.

This chain connects TRBV7-2 to TRBJ2-7, with D possibly being TRBD1 (5 bases). Per germline, CDR1 SGHTA and CDR2 FQGNSA. This CDR3 comprises 16 residues. V shed 0 bases and J shed 3 bases, with 15 bases lying between them. For the CDR3, the DNA is TGTGCCAGCAGCTTAGCCCAGGGTAGTCCCCGCTACGAGCAGTACTTC. It codes for CASSLAQGSPRYEQYF.

The CDR3 protein is CASRQGDTEAFF. The CDR3 bases are TGTGCCAGTAGACAGGGAGACACTGAAGCTTTCTTT. This chain joins TRBV28 and TRBJ1-1; TRBD1 matches at 7 bases. This CDR3 is 12 amino acids long. V lost 9 bases, J lost 3 bases, and 4 bases stayed unmatched. The germline gives CDR1 MDHEN, CDR2 SYDVKM. Supplemented by reference TRBV28 and TRBJ1-1, the full variable domain reads DVKVTQSSRYLVKRTGEKVFLECVQDMDHENMFWYRQDPGLGLRLIYFSYDVKMKEKGDIPEGYSVSREKKERFSLILESASTNQTSMYLCASRQGDTEAFFGQGTRLTVV.

The V and J genes are TRBV5-8 and TRBJ2-3, with unresolved D. CDR1 and CDR2 (germline): SGHTS, YDEGEE. This CDR3 spans 12 amino acids. V gave up 3 bases and J gave up 5 bases, with 7 bases separating them. CDR3 nucleotide sequence: TGTGCCAGCAGCTCCATGGGAGATACGCAGTATTTT. This encodes CASSSMGDTQYF. Full variable domain (rest looked up from reference TRBV5-8 and TRBJ2-3): EAGVTQSPTHLIKTRGQQATLRCSPISGHTSVYWYQQALGLGLQFLLWYDEGEERNRGNFPPRFSGRQFPNYSSELNVNALELEDSALYLCASSSMGDTQYFGPGTRLTVL.

The chain recombines TRBV27 with TRBJ2-7, with D tentatively TRBD2 (5 bases). The V gene's germline CDR1 is MNHEY and CDR2 SMNVEV (reference sequence). Deletions cut 8 bases from V and 5 bases from J, with 16 bases between. The CDR3 runs to 13 residues. The CDR3 DNA sequence: TGTGCCAGCCTGCGGGCAGGCGGTAACGAGCAGTACTTC. Translating gives CASLRAGGNEQYF.

The chain is built from TRBV4-2 and TRBJ2-6, with D possibly being TRBD2 (5 bases). The germline gives CDR1 LGHNA, CDR2 YNFKEQ. CDR3 length: 16 amino acids. The germline V and J ends were trimmed by 2 bases and 2 bases, with 10 bases remaining between them. CDR3 sequence: CASSQTFSAGANVLTF. For the CDR3, the DNA is TGTGCCAGCAGCCAAACTTTTAGCGCTGGGGCCAACGTCCTGACTTTC.

The chain carries TRBV27 and TRBJ1-3; D uncertain. V lost 0 bases, J lost 0 bases, and 6 bases lay in between. Germline CDR1 MNHEY, CDR2 SMNVEV (reference sequence). The CDR3 runs 15 residues. In nucleotides, the CDR3 is TGTGCCAGCAGTTTATCGAGGACCTCTGGAAACACCATATATTTT. Its protein is CASSLSRTSGNTIYF.

This chain joins TRBV28 and TRBJ2-7, with 7 bases that match TRBD1. Germline assignment: CDR1 MDHEN and CDR2 SYDVKM. The trim removed 4 bases at V and 6 bases at J, leaving 6 bases unmatched. The CDR3 runs to 13 residues. For the CDR3, the DNA is TGTGCCAGCAGTTCGGGACAGCTGGGCGAGCAGTACTTC. Translated: CASSSGQLGEQYF.

This clone was seen a single time. V is TRBV7-2 and J is TRBJ1-2; no definite D call. Between the trimmed V and J ends, which lost 2 bases and 6 bases, there was a span of 16 bases. The germline V gene has CDR1 SGHTA and CDR2 FQGNSA. CDR3 size: 15 residues. For the CDR3, the DNA is TGTGCCAGCAGCTTATCAGGCGCGGGGTCCCATGGCTACACCTTC. Amino acids: CASSLSGAGSHGYTF.

V is TRBV24-1 and J is TRBJ2-5; D is perhaps TRBD2 (5 bases). Per germline, CDR1 KGHDR and CDR2 SFDVKD. The CDR3 spans 14 residues. Trimming pared 4 bases from V and 5 bases from J, leaving 13 bases between. CDR3 in amino acids: CATSDYPRGETQYF. The DNA of the CDR3 is TGTGCCACCAGTGACTATCCCCGCGGGGAGACCCAGTACTTC.

V is TRBV28 and J is TRBJ1-6; unclear D gene. V gave up 10 bases and J gave up 0 bases, with 10 bases separating them. Germline CDR1 MDHEN, CDR2 SYDVKM. The CDR3 sequence is 14 residues long. DNA of the CDR3: TGTGCCACCGCAGCGAGCTCCTATAATTCACCCCTCCACTTT. Amino acid sequence: CATAASSYNSPLHF.

The V call is TRBV27, the J call TRBJ2-7; D is perhaps TRBD1 (6 bases). CDR1 and CDR2 from the germline V gene are MNHEY and SMNVEV (reference sequence). This CDR3 has 15 amino acids. Trimming left V 6 bases short and J 1 base short, with 16 bases between. Here the CDR3 reads CASSRLPDRSYEQYF. The DNA of the CDR3 is TGTGCCAGCAGCCGACTACCGGACAGATCCTACGAGCAGTACTTC.

V and J are TRBV9 and TRBJ2-5; D is perhaps TRBD1 or TRBD2 (5 bases each). CDR1 and CDR2 (germline): SGDLS, YYNGEE. The V and J ends lost 0 bases and 4 bases respectively, with 16 bases between them. This CDR3 is built from 16 residues. The CDR3 coding sequence is TGTGCCAGCAGCGTAGATGGTCAGGGAGTTGTAGAGACCCAGTACTTC. Residues: CASSVDGQGVVETQYF.

The chain recombines TRBV27 with TRBJ2-7, with D maybe TRBD1 (6 bases). Germline V gene sequence: CDR1 MNHEY, CDR2 SMNVEV (reference sequence). Trimming stripped 7 bases from V and 0 bases from J, with 13 bases between. This CDR3 has 14 amino acids. CDR3 loop: CASNHQGSSYEQYF. CDR3 in DNA: TGTGCCAGCAACCACCAGGGGAGCTCCTACGAGCAGTACTTC.

The chain recombines TRBV19 with TRBJ1-4; no reliable D call. CDR1 is LNHDA, CDR2 SQIVND, per germline (reference sequence). The CDR3 totals 13 residues. The V end was cut by 1 base, the J end by 8 bases, with 8 bases between. CDR3 in DNA: TGTGCCAGTAGTATAGGGGGTGGCGAAAAACTGTTTTTT. Its protein is CASSIGGGEKLFF. The whole variable domain, remainder taken from reference TRBV19 and TRBJ1-4, is DGGITQSPKYLFRKEGQNVTLSCEQNLNHDAMYWYRQDPGQGLRLIYYSQIVNDFQKGDIAEGYSVSREKKESFPLTVTSAQKNPTAFYLCASSIGGGEKLFFGSGTQLSVL.

This chain joins TRBV7-8 and TRBJ2-5; D ambiguous. Trimming pared 3 bases from V and 5 bases from J, leaving 1 base between. Germline loops: CDR1 SGHVS, CDR2 FQNEAQ. This CDR3 is built from 10 residues. The DNA for the CDR3 is TGTGCCAGCAGCTTTGAGACCCAGTACTTC. Translated, it gives CASSFETQYF.

This clone was seen a few times. V gene TRBV5-5 combines with J gene TRBJ1-2; D is unresolved. Trimming cost V 0 bases and J 4 bases, with 10 bases left between them. Looked up from germline, CDR1 is SGHKS and CDR2 is YYEKEE (reference sequence). The CDR3 length is 14 residues. CDR3 DNA: TGTGCCAGCAGCTTGGATGGGGAACCCTATGGCTACACCTTC. Its translation: CASSLDGEPYGYTF.

The rearrangement joins TRBV4-2 to TRBJ2-7; D ambiguous. The CDR3 extends over 17 amino acids. Germline lookup yields CDR1 LGHNA and CDR2 YNFKEQ. V was trimmed by 1 base and J by 7 bases, leaving 23 bases between them. The CDR3 region is CASSQVFLSDGPEEQYF. DNA for the CDR3: TGTGCCAGCAGCCAAGTCTTCCTCTCCGATGGTCCGGAAGAGCAGTACTTC.

The chain joins TRBV14 to TRBJ1-1; D might be TRBD1 (5 bases). Trimming took 3 bases from V and 7 from J, leaving 15 bases between them. Germline CDR1 and CDR2: SGHDN and FVKESK. This CDR3 has 14 amino acids. The CDR3 loop is CASSHGGAPLEAFF. CDR3 DNA sequence: TGTGCCAGCAGCCACGGTGGGGCCCCGCTTGAAGCTTTCTTT.

The sample holds one count of this clone. The CDR3 nucleotides read TGTGCCAGCAGTTCCCTCTCAGGGCCGGGCTCCTACGAGCAGTACTTC. Translation: CASSSLSGPGSYEQYF. The J gene is TRBJ2-7, the V gene TRBV6-2 or TRBV6-3; D possibly corresponds to TRBD1 (5 bases). Germline V gives CDR1 MNHEY, CDR2 SVGEGT. Trimming took 4 bases from V and 0 from J, leaving 16 bases between them. The CDR3 contains 16 residues.

In this sample, this clone turned up once. V is TRBV11-2 and J is TRBJ2-1; TRBD2 matches 10 bases. The CDR3 sequence is 15 residues long. In germline, CDR1 is SGHAT, CDR2 FQNNGV. Trimming cost V 2 bases and J 7 bases; bases outside gene matches: 5. CDR3 sequence reads: CASSLTAGGINEQFF. CDR3 DNA sequence: TGTGCCAGCAGCTTAACAGCGGGGGGGATAAATGAGCAGTTCTTC.

The chain recombines TRBV9 with TRBJ2-5; 8 nucleotides match TRBD1. Germline assignment: CDR1 SGDLS and CDR2 YYNGEE. V shed 1 base and J 2 bases; nucleotides not matched to a gene: 4. The CDR3 sequence is 15 residues long. The CDR3 bases are TGTGCCAGCAGCGTATTGGGGGACAGGCAAGAGACCCAGTACTTC. This codes for CASSVLGDRQETQYF.

This chain uses TRBV19 with TRBJ1-2, with D tentatively TRBD1 (5 bases). Germline values: CDR1 LNHDA, CDR2 SQIVND (reference sequence). The CDR3 runs to 15 residues. Trimming cost V 4 bases and J 5 bases, with 17 bases left between them. The CDR3 here is CASSTGGRQPYGYTF. As DNA, the CDR3 is TGTGCCAGTAGTACAGGCGGCCGACAGCCATATGGCTACACCTTC.